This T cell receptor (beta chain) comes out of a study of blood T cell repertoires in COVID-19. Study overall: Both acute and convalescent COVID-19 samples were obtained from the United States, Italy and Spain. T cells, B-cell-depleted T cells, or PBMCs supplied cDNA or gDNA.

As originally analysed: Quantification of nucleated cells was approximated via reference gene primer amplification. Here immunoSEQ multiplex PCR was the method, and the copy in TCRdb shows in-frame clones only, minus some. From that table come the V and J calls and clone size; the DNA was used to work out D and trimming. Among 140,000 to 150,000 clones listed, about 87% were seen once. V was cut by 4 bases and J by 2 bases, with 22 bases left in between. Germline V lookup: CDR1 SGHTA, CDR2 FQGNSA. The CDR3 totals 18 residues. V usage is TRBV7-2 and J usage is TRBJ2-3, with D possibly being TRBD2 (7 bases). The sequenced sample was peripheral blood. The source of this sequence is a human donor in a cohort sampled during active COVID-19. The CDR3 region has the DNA TGTGCCAGCAGCTCCAGGGGCGGGAGAACCAAATTCACAGATACGCAGTATTTT. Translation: CASSSRGGRTKFTDTQYF.